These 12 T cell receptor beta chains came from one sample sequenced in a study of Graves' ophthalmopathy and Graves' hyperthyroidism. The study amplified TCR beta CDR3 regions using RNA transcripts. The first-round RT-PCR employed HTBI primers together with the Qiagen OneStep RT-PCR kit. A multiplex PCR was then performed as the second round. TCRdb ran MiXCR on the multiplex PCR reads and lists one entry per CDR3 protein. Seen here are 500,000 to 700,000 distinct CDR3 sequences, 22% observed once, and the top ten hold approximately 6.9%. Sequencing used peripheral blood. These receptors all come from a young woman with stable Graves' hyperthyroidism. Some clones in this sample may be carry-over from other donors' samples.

CDR3 coding DNA: TGTGCCAGCAGCGCCTTGGGGGTAGGGACTGGCATGTACGAGCAGTACTTC. Translation: CASSALGVGTGMYEQYF. The chain links TRBV11-2 to TRBJ2-7; D possibly corresponds to TRBD2 (6 bases). The germline CDR1 and CDR2 sequences are SGHAT and FQNNGV. The CDR3 covers 17 residues. V was clipped by 5 bases and J by 4 bases, with 24 bases between them.

CDR3: CASRGRSGTGTYEQYF. The CDR3 DNA reads TGTGCCAGCAGGGGGCGCTCCGGGACAGGTACCTACGAGCAGTACTTC. V usage is TRBV11-2 and J usage is TRBJ2-7, with 8 bases matching TRBD1. Germline lookup yields CDR1 SGHAT and CDR2 FQNNGV. J was trimmed by 2 bases and V by 6 bases; bases with no gene match: 12. CDR3 length equals 16 residues.

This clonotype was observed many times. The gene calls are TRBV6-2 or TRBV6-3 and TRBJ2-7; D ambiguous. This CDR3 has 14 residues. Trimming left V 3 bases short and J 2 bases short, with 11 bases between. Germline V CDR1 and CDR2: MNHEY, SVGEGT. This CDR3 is CASSYKSATYEQYF. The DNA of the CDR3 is TGTGCCAGCAGTTATAAAAGCGCGACCTACGAGCAGTACTTC.

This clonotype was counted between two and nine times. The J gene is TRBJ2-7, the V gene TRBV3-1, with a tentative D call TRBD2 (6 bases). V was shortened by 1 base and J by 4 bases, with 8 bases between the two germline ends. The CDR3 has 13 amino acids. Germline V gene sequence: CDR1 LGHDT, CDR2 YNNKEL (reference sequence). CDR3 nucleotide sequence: TGTGCCAGCAGCCAAGGGACTATTTACGAGCAGTACTTC. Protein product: CASSQGTIYEQYF.

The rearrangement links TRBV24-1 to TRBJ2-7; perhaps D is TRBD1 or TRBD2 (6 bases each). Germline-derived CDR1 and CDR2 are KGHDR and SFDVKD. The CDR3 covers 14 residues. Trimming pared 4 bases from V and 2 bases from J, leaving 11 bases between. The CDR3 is CATSESGATYEQYF. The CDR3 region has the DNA TGTGCCACCAGTGAATCGGGGGCCACCTACGAGCAGTACTTC.

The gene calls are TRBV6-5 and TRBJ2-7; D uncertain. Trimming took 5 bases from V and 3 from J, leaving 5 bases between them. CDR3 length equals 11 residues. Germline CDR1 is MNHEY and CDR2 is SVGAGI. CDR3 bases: TGTGCCAGCAGTAACCACTACGAGCAGTACTTC. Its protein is CASSNHYEQYF.

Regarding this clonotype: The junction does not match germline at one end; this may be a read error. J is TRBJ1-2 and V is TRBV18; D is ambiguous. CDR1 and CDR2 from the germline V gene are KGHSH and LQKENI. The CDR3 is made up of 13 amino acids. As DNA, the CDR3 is TGTGCCAGCTCACCTCCAGTGGACTATGGCTACGCCTTC. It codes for CASSPPVDYGYAF.

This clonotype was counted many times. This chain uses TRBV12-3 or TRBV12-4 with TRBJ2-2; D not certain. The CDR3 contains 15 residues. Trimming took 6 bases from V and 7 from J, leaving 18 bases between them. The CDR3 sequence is CASRTGPVRGGELFF. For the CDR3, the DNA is TGTGCCAGCAGGACCGGGCCCGTCCGAGGCGGGGAGCTGTTTTTT.

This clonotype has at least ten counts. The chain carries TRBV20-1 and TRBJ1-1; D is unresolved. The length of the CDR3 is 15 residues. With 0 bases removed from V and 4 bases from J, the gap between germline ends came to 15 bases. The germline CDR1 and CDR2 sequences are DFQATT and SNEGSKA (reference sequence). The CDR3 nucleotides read TGCAGTGCTAGAGATCGGTACGGTTCGGTCACTGAAGCTTTCTTT. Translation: CSARDRYGSVTEAFF.

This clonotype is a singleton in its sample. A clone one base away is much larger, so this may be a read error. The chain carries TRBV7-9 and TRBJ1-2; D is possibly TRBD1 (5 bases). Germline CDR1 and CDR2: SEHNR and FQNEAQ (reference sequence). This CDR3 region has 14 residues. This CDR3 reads CASSLARSRVGFTF. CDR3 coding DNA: TGTGCCAGCAGCTTAGCCCGATCCAGGGTCGGCTTCACCTTC.

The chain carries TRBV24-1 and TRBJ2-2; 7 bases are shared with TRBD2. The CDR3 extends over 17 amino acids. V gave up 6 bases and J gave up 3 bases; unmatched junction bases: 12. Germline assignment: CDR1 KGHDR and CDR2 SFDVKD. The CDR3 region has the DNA TGTGCCACCAGTCGAGCCGGGGGAGGGCCTGACACCGGGGAGCTGTTTTTT. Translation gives CATSRAGGGPDTGELFF.

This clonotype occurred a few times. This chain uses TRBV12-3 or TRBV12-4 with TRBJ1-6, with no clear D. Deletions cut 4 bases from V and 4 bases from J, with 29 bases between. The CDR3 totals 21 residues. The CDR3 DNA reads TGTGCCAGCAGTTACGCCTCCGGAACGCACCGTGACTGGTCTTATAATTCACCCCTCCACTTT. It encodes CASSYASGTHRDWSYNSPLHF.